The 17 T cell receptor beta chains in this list originate from one sample, sequenced in a study of T-cell memory formation after mild COVID-19. TCRdb reanalysed the 5' RACE reads using MiXCR and keeps one entry per CDR3 protein. Of hundreds of thousands of distinct CDR3 sequences in the sample, roughly 22% were seen once. The material sequenced was PBMCs or a T cell subset sorted from them (not recorded which). The receptors stem from an adult woman who had mild COVID-19 (a few samples of this study predate the infection). Cell type and time point are not known.

V usage is TRBV7-6 and J usage is TRBJ1-2; maybe TRBD1 (6 bases). Per the germline V gene, CDR1 is SGHVS and CDR2 is FNYEAQ. The V and J ends lost 5 bases and 7 bases respectively, with 17 bases between them. The CDR3 runs to 14 residues. CDR3 sequence reads: CASSKMTGYGGYTF. The CDR3 DNA reads as TGTGCCAGCAGCAAGATGACAGGTTATGGTGGCTACACCTTC.

This chain's CDR3 is CASSLTATYEQYF. CDR3 nucleotides: TGTGCCAGCTCGCTGACAGCGACCTACGAGCAGTACTTC. The V and J genes are TRBV18 and TRBJ2-7, with D possibly matching TRBD1 (5 bases). The CDR3 runs 13 residues. V was cut by 6 bases and J by 2 bases, with 11 bases left in between. CDR1 is KGHSH, CDR2 LQKENI, per germline.

This sequence joins TRBV4-1 and TRBJ1-1; 7 bases are a match to TRBD1. Germline CDR1 reads MGHRA; CDR2 reads YSYEKL. This CDR3 spans 14 amino acids. The V and J ends lost 1 base and 7 bases, in that order; junction bases with no gene match: 6. The CDR3 reads CASSQATGFNEAFF. In nucleotides, the CDR3 is TGCGCCAGCAGCCAAGCGACAGGGTTTAATGAAGCTTTCTTT.

This clonotype was picked up a small number of times. The chain employs TRBV20-1 and TRBJ2-4, with 13 bases that match TRBD2. Germline V CDR1 and CDR2: DFQATT, SNEGSKA (reference sequence). With 6 bases clipped from V and 8 bases from J, the junction kept 4 bases outside the gene matches. The CDR3 is made up of 13 amino acids. The CDR3 protein is CSAEGLAGYIQYF. The DNA of the CDR3 is TGCAGTGCAGAGGGACTAGCGGGATACATTCAGTACTTC.

This clonotype showed up just a few times. The chain joins TRBV9 to TRBJ2-7, with TRBD1 identical over 7 bases. V shed 4 bases, J shed 4 bases, and the junction held 14 bases outside the gene matches. CDR1 and CDR2 (germline): SGDLS, YYNGEE. The CDR3 covers 16 residues. CDR3 residues: CASSPYSNRGDYEQYF. The CDR3 nucleotides read TGTGCCAGCAGCCCGTATTCAAACAGGGGTGATTACGAGCAGTACTTC.

The chain couples TRBV9 to TRBJ1-2, with D maybe TRBD1 (6 bases). CDR1 is SGDLS and CDR2 is YYNGEE in the germline V gene. The CDR3 contains 12 residues. Trimming removed 4 bases from V and 7 bases from J, with 11 bases in between. The CDR3: CASSRGGIGYTF. The CDR3 nucleotides are TGTGCCAGCAGCCGAGGGGGTATTGGCTACACCTTC.

The J gene is TRBJ2-7, the V gene TRBV7-9, with unresolved D. The CDR3 has 15 amino acids. V dropped 3 bases and J dropped 1 base, with 13 bases sitting between them. CDR1 and CDR2 (germline): SEHNR, FQNEAQ (reference sequence). CDR3 sequence (DNA): TGTGCCAGCAGCTTGAGTCCGGCGAGGTCCTACGAGCAGTACTTC. Amino acids: CASSLSPARSYEQYF. The entire variable domain, with the rest obtained from reference TRBV7-9 and TRBJ2-7, is as follows: DTGVSQNPRHKITKRGQNVTFRCDPISEHNRLYWYRQTLGQGPEFLTYFQNEAQLEKSRLLSDRFSAERPKGSFSTLEIQRTEQGDSAMYLCASSLSPARSYEQYFGPGTRLTVT.

V usage is TRBV20-1 and J usage is TRBJ1-4; the D is unclear. CDR3 size: 11 residues. The ends were cut back, 6 bases at V and 4 bases at J, with 6 bases in the middle. Germline-derived CDR1 and CDR2 are DFQATT and SNEGSKA (reference sequence). CDR3 region: CSAPSNEKLFF. DNA of the CDR3: TGCAGTGCCCCGAGTAATGAAAAACTGTTTTTT.

This clonotype occurred many times. This chain joins TRBV20-1 and TRBJ2-1, with TRBD2 identical over 7 bases. V was pared by 4 bases and J by 7 bases, with 10 bases of the junction left unmatched. The CDR3 runs 14 residues. Looked up from germline, CDR1 is DFQATT and CDR2 is SNEGSKA (reference sequence). CDR3 nucleotides: TGCAGTGCTATGTCTTCGGCGGGGGAAAATGAGCAGTTCTTC. Translated, it gives CSAMSSAGENEQFF.

The chain joins TRBV7-8 to TRBJ2-1; the match to TRBD2 covers 8 bases. The germline V gene has CDR1 SGHVS and CDR2 FQNEAQ. V lost 6 bases and J lost 4; bases outside the gene matches: 8. There are 15 residues in the CDR3. The CDR3: CASRPPGLVYNEQFF. As DNA, the CDR3 is TGTGCCAGCAGACCTCCGGGACTAGTTTACAATGAGCAGTTCTTC.

Only a few counts were recorded for this clonotype. This rearrangement joins TRBV5-1 to TRBJ2-3, with D tentatively TRBD2 (6 bases). CDR3 length: 16 amino acids. CDR1 and CDR2 from the germline V gene are SGHRS and YFSETQ. The V end was cut by 2 bases, the J end by 0 bases, with 13 bases between. The CDR3 region has the DNA TGCGCCAGCAGCTTCCAGGCGGGGTCAAGCACAGATACGCAGTATTTT. Protein sequence: CASSFQAGSSTDTQYF.

CDR3 nucleotide sequence: TGTGCCAGCAGTTCCCCAACTAGGACGCAGTTCTTC. It yields the protein CASSSPTRTQFF. The genes are TRBV12-3 or TRBV12-4 and TRBJ2-1, with D possibly matching TRBD2 (5 bases). V lost 4 bases and J lost 12, with 13 bases in between. This CDR3 is built from 12 residues.

The chain recombines TRBV19 with TRBJ1-2; no clear D gene. The V end lost 1 base, the J end lost 0 bases, and 6 bases lay between the germline ends. Per germline, CDR1 LNHDA and CDR2 SQIVND (reference sequence). The CDR3 runs 14 residues. For the CDR3, the DNA is TGTGCCAGTAGTATAGGGGGAGCTAACTATGGCTACACCTTC. Translating it yields CASSIGGANYGYTF.

DNA of the CDR3: TGCGCCAGCAGCCAAGATATCAGGGGGCTGTACGGCGAGCAGTACTTC. Amino acid sequence: CASSQDIRGLYGEQYF. This chain joins TRBV4-3 and TRBJ2-7, with TRBD1 identical over 8 bases. V lost 0 bases to trimming and J lost 6 bases; unmatched junction nucleotides: 10. CDR3 length: 16 amino acids. Germline V gives CDR1 LGHNA, CDR2 YSLEER.

The V gene is TRBV7-3, the J gene TRBJ2-2; possible D gene TRBD1, 6 bases. The CDR3 runs 16 residues. The V gene's germline CDR1 is SGHTA and CDR2 FQGTGA. V was clipped by 10 bases and J by 1 base, with 19 bases between them. CDR3 sequence: CATHSTGIGNTGELFF. CDR3 nucleotides: TGTGCCACCCACTCAACAGGGATAGGGAACACCGGGGAGCTGTTTTTT.

This clonotype showed up just a few times. The chain has TRBV7-9 and TRBJ2-7, with D possibly being TRBD2 (5 bases). The V end lost 6 bases, the J end lost 3 bases, and 15 bases lay between the germline ends. CDR1 and CDR2 from the germline V gene are SEHNR and FQNEAQ (reference sequence). This CDR3 has 14 amino acids. The CDR3 sequence is CASSPGLSLYEQYF. DNA for the CDR3: TGTGCCAGCAGTCCCGGACTCTCACTCTACGAGCAGTACTTC.

This clonotype appeared many times. The CDR3 loop reads CASGNYEQYF. CDR3 bases: TGTGCCAGCGGCAACTACGAGCAGTACTTC. The rearrangement uses TRBV3-1 and TRBJ2-7; D uncertain. V was trimmed by 8 bases and J by 3 bases, leaving 5 bases between them. CDR1 is LGHDT and CDR2 is YNNKEL in the germline V gene (reference sequence). CDR3 length equals 10 residues.